The 9 T cell receptor beta chains below come from one sample, sequenced in a study of T-cell memory formation after mild COVID-19. TCRdb analysed the 5' RACE reads with MiXCR anew, one entry per CDR3 protein. The repertoire holds hundreds of thousands of distinct CDR3 sequences, 18% seen once, with around a fifth in the top ten. The sample consisted of PBMCs or a T cell subset sorted from them (not recorded which). The receptors here all came from a man between 18 and 29 years old who had mild COVID-19 (a few samples of this study predate the infection). Cell type and time point are not known.

This clonotype was recorded a few times. CDR3 region: CSARDGEYPYEQYF. DNA of the CDR3: TGCAGTGCTAGAGATGGGGAGTATCCCTACGAGCAGTACTTC. The chain joins TRBV20-1 to TRBJ2-7; perhaps TRBD2 as D (5 bases). Germline CDR1 and CDR2: DFQATT and SNEGSKA (reference sequence). The CDR3 covers 14 residues. Deletions cut 0 bases from V and 2 bases from J, with 11 bases between.

Only a few counts were recorded for this clonotype. V is TRBV24-1 and J is TRBJ2-2; D may be TRBD2 (5 bases). This CDR3 has 14 residues. Trimming stripped 2 bases from V and 10 bases from J, with 13 bases between. Germline V gene sequence: CDR1 KGHDR, CDR2 SFDVKD. The DNA for the CDR3 is TGTGCCACCAGTGATTATGCTAGCCGGGAGGAGCTGTTTTTT. Protein: CATSDYASREELFF.

CDR3 bases: TGTGCCAGCAGGAGACAGTTCACCTCCTACAATGAGCAGTTCTTC. Its protein product is CASRRQFTSYNEQFF. This chain joins TRBV2 and TRBJ2-1, with a weak D call TRBD1 (5 bases). The V and J ends lost 6 bases and 0 bases respectively, with 12 bases between them. CDR1 is SNHLY and CDR2 is FYNNEI in the germline V gene. This CDR3 has 15 residues.

The gene calls are TRBV2 and TRBJ1-2; 9 nucleotides agree with TRBD1. The CDR3 runs 15 residues. From germline, CDR1 is SNHLY and CDR2 FYNNEI. The V gene end was trimmed by 7 bases and the J gene end by 6 bases; junction bases not matched to a gene: 12. The CDR3 here is CASNANRGRFDGYTF. DNA of the CDR3: TGTGCCAGCAACGCTAACAGGGGGCGGTTTGATGGCTACACCTTC.

This clonotype was recorded a few times. V is TRBV6-1 and J is TRBJ1-2; D is unclear. V lost 10 bases and J lost 5, with 14 bases in between. Germline V lookup: CDR1 MNHNS, CDR2 SASEGT. The CDR3 is made up of 12 amino acids. The CDR3 here is CATPVTYYGYTF. The CDR3 DNA follows: TGTGCCACCCCGGTTACCTATTATGGCTACACCTTC.

This clonotype was seen only a few times. This sequence joins TRBV7-9 and TRBJ1-5, with D possibly matching TRBD1 (5 bases). The CDR3 is made up of 14 amino acids. Germline V lookup: CDR1 SEHNR, CDR2 FQNEAQ (reference sequence). V was trimmed by 3 bases and J by 7 bases, leaving 13 bases between them. The CDR3 DNA reads TGTGCCAGCAGCTTTGAGGGGCTAGGCCAGCCCCAGCATTTT. Translating it yields CASSFEGLGQPQHF.

This clonotype was seen a handful of times. V is TRBV7-2 and J is TRBJ2-3, with no clear D. Germline values: CDR1 SGHTA, CDR2 FQGNSA. This CDR3 has 16 amino acids. Trimming cost V 0 bases and J 2 bases, with 12 bases left between them. The chain's CDR3 is CASSLAARLNTDTQYF. CDR3 bases: TGTGCCAGCAGCTTAGCGGCTCGTCTTAACACAGATACGCAGTATTTT.

The chain employs TRBV7-3 and TRBJ2-3; TRBD2 matches 8 bases. The ends lost 4 bases at V and 4 bases at J; junction bases unmatched: 7. From germline, CDR1 is SGHTA and CDR2 FQGTGA. CDR3 length equals 15 residues. The CDR3 here is CASSSAGGRADTQYF. Written as DNA, the CDR3 is TGTGCCAGCAGCTCCGCGGGGGGCCGCGCAGATACGCAGTATTTT.

CDR3 in DNA: TGCAGCGTTGGAGTGCCGAACACTGAAGCTTTCTTT. Amino acid sequence: CSVGVPNTEAFF. The chain joins TRBV29-1 to TRBJ1-1; D uncertain. The CDR3 covers 12 residues. CDR1 and CDR2 (germline): SQVTM, ANQGSEA. V lost 4 bases and J lost 1, with 7 bases in between. The full variable domain, completed using reference TRBV29-1 and TRBJ1-1, is SAVISQKPSRDICQRGTSLTIQCQVDSQVTMMFWYRQQPGQSLTLIATANQGSEATYESGFVIDKFPISRPNLTFSTLTVSNMSPEDSSIYLCSVGVPNTEAFFGQGTRLTVV.